The rows below give T cell receptor beta chains drawn from one sample of a study of blood T cell repertoires in COVID-19. Libraries were prepared by immunoSEQ multiplex PCR; TCRdb keeps only in-frame clonotypes and omits some of them. The sample lists about 350,000 clones; almost 90% were seen once. The sample consisted of PBMCs or T cells enriched from blood (not recorded which). The receptors originated from a woman aged 30 to 39 who had been exposed to COVID-19. The CDR3 runs from the conserved cysteine through the conserved F or W. Fields, in order: CDR3 length, J gene, clone size, V gene, D gene, CDR3 DNA, CDR3 protein. The D gene is left open where the match is weak. Expanded clones get a size class; other rows say once, few or many, or leave the size out.

14 | TRBJ1-2 | . | TRBV7-9 | TRBD1 | TGTGCCAGCAGCGGACAGGGGGCAACGGATGGCTACACCTTC | CASSGQGATDGYTF
20 | TRBJ2-2 | . | TRBV5-1 | TRBD2 | TGCGCCAGCAGCTTGAGAAGAGGACTAGCGGGAGAGTTTTCCACCGGGGAGCTGTTTTTT | CASSLRRGLAGEFSTGELFF
14 | TRBJ1-5 | . | TRBV15 | TRBD1 | TGTGCCACCAGCACCGGAGACAGGGTTCAGCCCCAGCATTTT | CATSTGDRVQPQHF
11 | TRBJ1-2 | . | TRBV10-3 | . | TGTGCCATCAGTGAGCAGTCCGGCTACACCTTC | CAISEQSGYTF
18 | TRBJ1-5 | . | TRBV7-4 | TRBD1 | TGTGCCAGCAGCTTTAACTCCGTTGGACAGGGCGAGGGTCAGCCCCAGCATTTT | CASSFNSVGQGEGQPQHF
12 | TRBJ1-1 | . | TRBV12-3/TRBV12-4 | . | TGTGCCAGCAGCCCACTAAGGTCTGAAGCTTTCTTT | CASSPLRSEAFF
12 | TRBJ1-1 | . | TRBV12-3/TRBV12-4 | . | TGTGCCAGCAGCTCGGGGGATACTGAAGCTTTCTTT | CASSSGDTEAFF
16 | TRBJ2-7 | once | TRBV7-9 | . | TGTGCCAGCAGCTCTTGGACACGGGGGAGCTCCTACGAGCAGTACTTC | CASSSWTRGSSYEQYF
14 | TRBJ2-1 | . | TRBV3-1/TRBV3-2 | TRBD2 | TGTGCCAGCAGCCAATTAGCGGGAGGAGATGAGCAGTTCTTC | CASSQLAGGDEQFF
14 | TRBJ2-1 | once | TRBV27 | . | TGTGCCAGTCAACAGGGAGGGGGCTACAATGAGCAGTTCTTC | CASQQGGGYNEQFF
14 | TRBJ1-5 | . | TRBV5-1 | . | TGCGCCAGCAGCTTGGGGCCTAGCAATCAGCCCCAGCATTTT | CASSLGPSNQPQHF
17 | TRBJ2-2 | . | TRBV7-9 | . | TGTGCCAGCAGCCAAAGATATCAGGGGTCGGACACCGGGGAGCTGTTTTTT | CASSQRYQGSDTGELFF
14 | TRBJ1-2 | . | TRBV30 | . | TGTGCCTGGAGCGGAGACGTAGCTAACTATGGCTACACCTTC | CAWSGDVANYGYTF
15 | TRBJ1-2 | . | TRBV28 | . | TGTGCCAGCAGTCTAAACAGGGAGGGGTCTTTTGGCTACACCTTC | CASSLNREGSFGYTF
15 | TRBJ2-5 | . | TRBV3-1/TRBV3-2 | . | TGTGCCAGCAGCCTGCGGGACAGATCTCAGGAGACCCAGTACTTC | CASSLRDRSQETQYF
15 | TRBJ1-6 | . | TRBV5-1 | . | TGCGCCAGCAGCTATACAGATCCAAGAAATTCACCCCTCCACTTT | CASSYTDPRNSPLHF
17 | TRBJ2-5 | . | TRBV25-1 | . | TGTGCCAGCAGCGATCACCCCGGGACAAACGACCAAGAGACCCAGTACTTC | CASSDHPGTNDQETQYF
16 | TRBJ2-7 | few | TRBV7-9 | TRBD2 | TGTGCCAGCAGCTTACCAATAATGAGCGGGCGGGGGGAGCAGTACTTC | CASSLPIMSGRGEQYF
11 | TRBJ1-2 | . | TRBV28 | . | TGTGCCATCAACACGTATGGTGGCTACACCTTC | CAINTYGGYTF
15 | TRBJ1-3 | . | TRBV15 | TRBD1 | TGTGCCACCAGCATCGGACAGGCCCCTGGAAACACCATATATTTT | CATSIGQAPGNTIYF
15 | TRBJ2-7 | . | TRBV6-5 | TRBD1 | TGTGCCAGCAGTTCCATTGGACAGGGGGCTAGGGAGCAGTACTTC | CASSSIGQGAREQYF
15 | TRBJ1-2 | . | TRBV5-1 | . | TGCGCCAGCAGCTTTGAAACGGAGATTAACTATGGCTACACCTTC | CASSFETEINYGYTF
18 | TRBJ2-1 | . | TRBV6-4 | TRBD2 | TGTGCCAGCCCTGGTCGGCCGAGCGGGAGGGTACTTAACAATGAGCAGTTCTTC | CASPGRPSGRVLNNEQFF
15 | TRBJ1-4 | . | TRBV12-2 | . | TGTGCAAACCCGATGTGGACAGGGAGCAATGAAAAACTGTTTTTT | CANPMWTGSNEKLFF
15 | TRBJ1-1 | . | TRBV15 | . | TGTGCCACCAGCACCCGGGTCCACGGGGAGACTGAAGCTTTCTTT | CATSTRVHGETEAFF
16 | TRBJ1-3 | . | TRBV7-8 | . | TGTGCCAGCAGCTTGCGGGGGGGGATGTCTGGAAACACCATATATTTT | CASSLRGGMSGNTIYF
16 | TRBJ2-1 | . | TRBV7-7 | TRBD2 | TGTGCCAGCAGCACCCGGACTAGCGGGAGTGGGGGTGAGCAGTTCTTC | CASSTRTSGSGGEQFF
16 | TRBJ1-1 | . | TRBV5-5 | TRBD1 | TGTGCCAGCAGACGCGGACAGGCGATACCGGCGGGTGAAGCTTTCTTT | CASRRGQAIPAGEAFF
13 | TRBJ1-1 | . | TRBV30 | . | TGTGCCTGGAGTAAAGCGCGGGGGACTGAAGCTTTCTTT | CAWSKARGTEAFF
16 | TRBJ1-6 | . | TRBV5-1 | TRBD1 | TGCGCCAGCAGCTTGGGACAGGGGAACTATAATTCACCCCTCCACTTT | CASSLGQGNYNSPLHF
13 | TRBJ2-1 | . | TRBV28 | TRBD2 | TGTGCCAGCAGCGGGACTAGAGTCAATGAGCAGTTCTTC | CASSGTRVNEQFF
15 | TRBJ2-1 | . | TRBV27 | . | TGTGCCAGCAGTTTATCTCCCAGCTCCTACAATGAGCAGTTCTTC | CASSLSPSSYNEQFF
16 | TRBJ2-6 | once | TRBV19 | TRBD2 | TGTGCCAGTAGTAGGGCTAGCGGGAGCTGGGCCAACGTCCTGACTTTC | CASSRASGSWANVLTF
13 | TRBJ1-2 | . | TRBV28 | . | TGTGCCAGCAGTGTCAGTACCTTAATGGGCTACACCTTC | CASSVSTLMGYTF
16 | TRBJ1-3 | once | TRBV5-4 | . | TGTGCCAGCAGCTTGGACAGGCGGAGCTCTGGAAACACCATATATTTT | CASSLDRRSSGNTIYF
14 | TRBJ1-4 | . | TRBV6-5 | TRBD1 | TGTGCCAGCAGTCCGGGACAGGGTGGTGAAAAACTGTTTTTT | CASSPGQGGEKLFF
14 | TRBJ2-7 | . | TRBV5-1 | TRBD1 | TGCGCCAGCAGCCGGGACAGGGGGAGCGACGAGCAGTACTTC | CASSRDRGSDEQYF
16 | TRBJ1-5 | . | TRBV28 | TRBD1 | TGTGCCAGCAGTTCAAGTTCGGGGGACAGAGGACAGCCCCAGCATTTT | CASSSSSGDRGQPQHF
18 | TRBJ2-7 | . | TRBV5-1 | TRBD1 | TGCGCCAGCAGCCTCCCCGGTCTGGTTGACAGGGGGCGGTCCGAGCAGTACTTC | CASSLPGLVDRGRSEQYF
17 | TRBJ1-5 | . | TRBV27 | . | TGTGCCAGCAGCGCCCTGGGGGGGGTGGATAGCAATCAGCCCCAGCATTTT | CASSALGGVDSNQPQHF
16 | TRBJ2-1 | few | TRBV27 | TRBD1 | TGTGCCAGCAGTCCGCCCCCTCCGGGACAGATCAGGGAGCAGTTCTTC | CASSPPPPGQIREQFF
12 | TRBJ1-4 | once | TRBV12-3/TRBV12-4 | . | TGTGCCAGCAGGCTGCGGAATGAAAAACTGTTTTTT | CASRLRNEKLFF
16 | TRBJ1-4 | . | TRBV5-4 | . | TGTGCCAGCAGCTTGGGAAGCGGGCAGGGTCGGGAAAAACTGTTTTTT | CASSLGSGQGREKLFF
13 | TRBJ1-6 | . | TRBV11-2 | . | TGTGCCAGCAGCTTAGTGGAGAATTCACCCCTCCACTTT | CASSLVENSPLHF